This T cell receptor (beta chain) was documented in a study of blood T cell repertoires in COVID-19. The germline V and J ends were trimmed by 2 bases and 3 bases, with 11 bases remaining between them. CDR1 and CDR2 (germline): KGHSH, LQKENI. CDR3 length: 14 residues. Everyone who took part was roughly 18 to 89 years old, and they came from some 23 US areas. Some clones are missing from TCRdb's copy, which holds only in-frame ones; the method was immunoSEQ multiplex PCR. The sample has about 190,000 clones; approximately 84% are singletons. The source of this sequence is a woman aged 25 to 45 who had recovered from COVID-19. The V call is TRBV18, the J call TRBJ2-7; D gene unclear. Material: PBMCs or T cells enriched from blood (not recorded which). This CDR3 is CASSPGSGYYEQYV. For the CDR3, the DNA is TGTGCCAGCTCACCAGGGTCAGGTTACTACGAGCAGTACGTC.